A selection of T cell receptor beta chains follows, all from one sample in a study of cytomegalovirus exposure and HLA in healthy donors. Assay used: immunoSEQ multiplex PCR; TCRdb lists only in-frame clones, some missing. There are 99,000 or so clones in the sample; over 12% occur only once, and around 0.9% lies in the top ten. The sequenced material came from PBMCs. The receptors were sampled from a female donor in good health and CMV-seronegative. Both conserved end residues are part of each CDR3. D genes are given only for firm matches. For some rows the clone size is stated as once, few or many, or as a class when expanded; others skip it.

D gene: .; J gene: TRBJ2-1; clone size: few; V gene: TRBV27; CDR3 DNA: TGTGCCAGCACCCTCCACGGTGAGCAGTTCTTC; CDR3 protein: CASTLHGEQFF
D gene: .; J gene: TRBJ1-1; clone size: .; V gene: TRBV11-2; CDR3 DNA: TGTGCCAGCAGCTTACCTTGGGGGCCTAACACTGAAGCTTTCTTT; CDR3 protein: CASSLPWGPNTEAFF
D gene: .; J gene: TRBJ1-1; clone size: once; V gene: TRBV19; CDR3 DNA: TGTGCCAGTAGTATGAGCATGAACACTGAAGCTTTCTTT; CDR3 protein: CASSMSMNTEAFF
D gene: TRBD1; J gene: TRBJ1-2; clone size: few; V gene: TRBV5-6; CDR3 DNA: TGTGCCAGCAGCTTGGATCTCCGACAGGGGAGCGCCTATGGCTACACCTTC; CDR3 protein: CASSLDLRQGSAYGYTF
D gene: .; J gene: TRBJ2-3; clone size: .; V gene: TRBV7-2; CDR3 DNA: TGTGCCAGCAGCTTCGGGACAACGACAGATACGCAGTATTTT; CDR3 protein: CASSFGTTTDTQYF
D gene: .; J gene: TRBJ2-7; clone size: .; V gene: TRBV5-8; CDR3 DNA: TGTGCCAGCAGCCTACAGGCATCCTACGAGCAGTACTTC; CDR3 protein: CASSLQASYEQYF
D gene: TRBD1; J gene: TRBJ2-3; clone size: .; V gene: TRBV5-1; CDR3 DNA: TGCGCCAGCAGCCCCTGGACAGGGAGGGATACGCAGTATTTT; CDR3 protein: CASSPWTGRDTQYF
D gene: TRBD1; J gene: TRBJ2-6; clone size: .; V gene: TRBV5-1; CDR3 DNA: TGCGCCAGCAGCTTATGGGACAGGGCTGGGGCCAACGTCCTGACTTTC; CDR3 protein: CASSLWDRAGANVLTF
D gene: .; J gene: TRBJ1-5; clone size: .; V gene: TRBV28; CDR3 DNA: TGTGCCAGCAGTTTAGTCAGTAATCAGCCCCAGCATTTT; CDR3 protein: CASSLVSNQPQHF
D gene: .; J gene: TRBJ2-1; clone size: .; V gene: TRBV5-4; CDR3 DNA: TGTGCCAGCAGCTTGGGTCGGGAGACTGAGCAGTTCTTC; CDR3 protein: CASSLGRETEQFF
D gene: .; J gene: TRBJ2-3; clone size: few; V gene: TRBV5-4; CDR3 DNA: TGTGCCAGCAGCTTTAATAGCCCTAGCACAGATACGCAGTATTTT; CDR3 protein: CASSFNSPSTDTQYF
D gene: .; J gene: TRBJ1-2; clone size: few; V gene: TRBV5-6; CDR3 DNA: TGTGCCAGCAGCTTGGCCCCCGGTTATGGCTACACCTTC; CDR3 protein: CASSLAPGYGYTF
D gene: .; J gene: TRBJ1-5; clone size: few; V gene: TRBV11-2; CDR3 DNA: TGTGCCAGCAGCTCGGGCTATGACGGACTCAATCAGCCCCAGCATTTT; CDR3 protein: CASSSGYDGLNQPQHF